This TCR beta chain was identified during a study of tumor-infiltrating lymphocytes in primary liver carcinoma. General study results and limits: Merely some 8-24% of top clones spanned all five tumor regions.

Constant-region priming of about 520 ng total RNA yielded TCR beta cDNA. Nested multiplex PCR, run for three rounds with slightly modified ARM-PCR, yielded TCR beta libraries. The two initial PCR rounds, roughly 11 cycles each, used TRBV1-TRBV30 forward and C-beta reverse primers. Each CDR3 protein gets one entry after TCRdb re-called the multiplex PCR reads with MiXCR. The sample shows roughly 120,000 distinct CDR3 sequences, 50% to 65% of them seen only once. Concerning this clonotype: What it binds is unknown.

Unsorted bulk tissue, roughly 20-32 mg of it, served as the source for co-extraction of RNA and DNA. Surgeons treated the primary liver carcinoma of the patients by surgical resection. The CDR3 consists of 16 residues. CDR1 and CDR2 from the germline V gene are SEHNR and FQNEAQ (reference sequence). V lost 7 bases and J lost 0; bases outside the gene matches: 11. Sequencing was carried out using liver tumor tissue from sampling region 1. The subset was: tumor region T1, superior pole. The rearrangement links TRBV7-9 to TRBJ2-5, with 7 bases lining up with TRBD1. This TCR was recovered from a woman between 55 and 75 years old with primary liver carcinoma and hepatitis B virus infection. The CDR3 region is CASNPPSTGYQETQYF. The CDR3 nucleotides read TGTGCCAGCAACCCACCTTCGACAGGGTACCAAGAGACCCAGTACTTC.